The present TCR beta chain was sequenced within a study of beta chain features in type 1 diabetes (dated by TCRdb to 2017 to 2018). Study-level background: Mean age, gender distribution, total cell number and subset yield did not differ between patients and healthy donors. Across all samples, roughly 110,000,000 sorted cells were examined, and cell number per subset correlated strongly with RNA yield. The study compared TCRB repertoires of sorted circulating CD4+ T cell subsets between recently diagnosed type 1 diabetes patients and matched healthy donors. Naive and central memory subsets were obtained from all 30 or so donors, but regulatory and stem cell-like memory subsets were isolated from only 8 patients and roughly 8 healthy donors. Study-wide conclusions, independent of this receptor: Because cDNA was sequenced instead of genomic DNA, highly expressing activated cells could be over-represented, though the groups showed no difference in activation or CD3 levels. A moderate but significant shortening of TCRB CDR3 length was observed in type 1 diabetes patients in all four CD4+ subsets. The naive, central memory and regulatory TCRB repertoires appeared to resemble one another more closely among patients than among healthy donors. Only small numbers of individuals were included in the HLA sub-analyses, which left unresolved whether HLA type had any influence on TCRB rearrangement. Patients with type 1 diabetes made fewer insertions and deleted more nucleotides at VDJ recombination sites, implying thymic rearrangement abnormalities. Shorter templates might have been favored by PCR, but patient and control samples were amplified and corrected together, so both groups would have been affected equally by any skew.

The entire isolated RNA was reverse transcribed using the High Capacity cDNA Reverse Transcription Kit, and thus expressed TCRB transcripts were sequenced. Deep immunoSEQ sequencing was performed on naive, central memory and regulatory T cell samples, with an average of about 3.57 million total reads per sample. Sorted cells were lysed in RLT buffer and RNA was extracted with DNase-treated RNeasy Micro or Mini kits, depending on cell number. To prevent cross-contamination, each cell subset was processed individually, whereas patient and healthy donor samples were processed jointly. The immunoSEQ multiplex PCR was used to amplify TCRB sequences from cDNA, generating 87-bp fragments that spanned the CDR3 region. The amplicons were sequenced using the Illumina HiSeq platform. On the authors' methods: Synthetic template baselines were used to correct PCR bias computationally, reads within Hamming distance 2 were collapsed, and singletons that could not be merged were discarded. Reads were aligned against IMGT to assign V, D and J genes, CDR3 length and insertions or deletions at six rearrangement sites. Within each subset, clonotype counts were normalized to sorted cell number, after which true diversity and Gini coefficients were computed with the tcR R package. The overlap coefficient, calculated on TCRB nucleotide sequences, was used to measure repertoire sharing. Out-of-frame TCRB sequences from naive cells were analyzed to stand in for the pre-selection repertoire. TCRdb took over this immuneACCESS table, retaining in-frame rearrangements with V and J assigned. Such tables are incomplete; in checked studies, under half of the missing clones stem from an unresolved V gene, and the remainder is unexplained. V and J calls and clone size are those listed in that table; D and trimming were worked out from the DNA. The sample table shows some 330,000 clones, and approximately 10% are seen once. The ten largest clones add up to over 0.015% of the sample.

Concerning this clone: The antigen it recognizes is unknown. No clone much larger than this one lies a single base away; base qualities are absent.

Each donor gave one peripheral blood draw, about 110 mL on average, collected into heparinised tubes. Using a panel that included CD45RO, CCR7, CD25, CD127, CD95 and CD27, naive, central memory, regulatory and stem cell-like memory CD4+ T cells were sorted on a BD FACSAria II. Every sorted population had a purity above 98%. PBMCs were separated immediately by Lymphoprep density gradient centrifugation and were stained directly, without being cultured. Samples were stained and sorted in pairs, with one healthy donor and one patient per experiment, so that batch effects were minimized. Input material: naive CD4+ T cells from blood. The cell subset or site label on this specimen signifies: true naive CD4+ T cells. The sequence was obtained from a woman in her 30s in good health.

The encoded CDR3 is CASSPKREREFYEQYF. The nucleotide sequence reads as follows: TGTGCCAGCAGCCCAAAACGGGAGCGGGAGTTCTACGAGCAGTACTTC. The rearranged segments are TRBV11-1 and TRBJ2-7, and TRBD2 aligns with 8 junction nucleotides. Trimming removed 5 bases from V and 3 bases from J; the gene matches leave 12 bases unexplained. Taken from the germline V gene (reference sequence), the CDR1 and CDR2 loops are SGHAT and FQDESV. The CDR3 contains 16 residues, cysteine and phenylalanine counted. Only the CDR3 region is kept as DNA, spanning 48 bases read in frame from base 1.